The TCR beta chain described here comes from a study of Graves' ophthalmopathy and Graves' hyperthyroidism. Moderate-to-severe activity, with CAS ≥3, NOSPECS ≥4 and duration under 3 months, characterized the donors with ophthalmopathy. Patients were excluded if they had other autoimmune diseases or uncontrolled infections, and likewise if pregnancy or lactation applied. The diagnostic workup employed clinical symptoms, serum thyroxine, TRAb, thyroid ultrasound and orbital computed tomography. Study results and limitations: Blood also held most thyroid clonotypes expanded above 0.001 frequency.

Amplification from RNA transcripts yielded the TCR beta CDR3 regions. HTBI primers primed a first-round RT-PCR, and a second-round multiplex PCR followed. TCRdb passed the multiplex PCR reads through MiXCR, listing each CDR3 protein once. There are about 400,000 distinct CDR3 sequences in the sample; 18% occur only once, and around 1.6% lies in the top ten. This clonotype has only a few counts. Its target is unknown. The CDR3 carries no conserved terminal phenylalanine or tryptophan, so it likely arises from a read error. What was sequenced was peripheral blood. The source is a woman in her late teens or twenties with Graves' ophthalmopathy.

The CDR3 bases are TGTGCCAGCTGGGGGGAAAAGTCCTACGAGCAGTACCTC. Protein sequence: CASWGEKSYEQYL. The chain is built from TRBV6-2 or TRBV6-3 and TRBJ2-7; weak D call: TRBD2 (6 bases). CDR1 and CDR2 (germline): MNHEY, SVGEGT. V lost 8 bases to trimming and J lost 1 base, with 12 bases between them. The CDR3 has 13 residues.